The 22 T cell receptor beta chains reported below all come from one sample, sequenced in a study of OX40 agonist ivuxolimab in advanced cancers. Profiled with immunoSEQ multiplex PCR; TCRdb holds only in-frame clones, not every one. The table has about 58,000 clones, roughly 84% seen once. The sample was CD4+ or CD8+ T cells sorted from blood, taken in a trial of the OX40 agonist ivuxolimab. Every receptor here comes from an adult with an advanced solid tumor such as melanoma, head and neck, liver or kidney cancer.

The chain couples TRBV19 to TRBJ1-1; no reliable D call. Between the trimmed V and J ends, which lost 5 bases and 4 bases, there was a span of 11 bases. Germline assignment: CDR1 LNHDA and CDR2 SQIVND (reference sequence). The CDR3 spans 13 residues. In DNA, the CDR3 is TGTGCCAGTAGTCGGACTAAAGGCACTGAAGCTTTCTTT. It is translated as CASSRTKGTEAFF.

The chain has TRBV23-1 and TRBJ1-2; D gene ambiguous. TRBV23-1 is an open reading frame whose function is uncertain. Trimming pared 7 bases from V and 4 bases from J, leaving 16 bases between. The CDR3 runs to 14 residues. CDR3 DNA: TGCGCCAGCATTTCAAGTGAAGAGATCTATGGCTACACCTTC. Protein sequence: CASISSEEIYGYTF.

The rearrangement joins TRBV5-8 to TRBJ2-3; no clear D. The CDR3 has 15 residues. V lost 0 bases and J 2 bases, leaving 10 bases between the germline ends. Germline CDR1 SGHTS, CDR2 YDEGEE. DNA for the CDR3: TGTGCCAGCAGCTTGGCCGGCAGGACCACAGATACGCAGTATTTT. This gives the protein CASSLAGRTTDTQYF.

The J gene is TRBJ1-5, the V gene TRBV7-2, with 7 bases lining up with TRBD1. The CDR3 length is 17 residues. From germline, CDR1 is SGHTA and CDR2 FQGNSA. The ends lost 5 bases at V and 6 bases at J; junction bases unmatched: 16. The CDR3 here is CASSPWRGTVRSQPQHF. The CDR3 DNA follows: TGTGCCAGCAGCCCCTGGAGGGGGACAGTCAGGAGTCAGCCCCAGCATTTT.

The chain is built from TRBV28 and TRBJ1-2; 9 positions match TRBD1. CDR3 length: 17 amino acids. Germline loops: CDR1 MDHEN, CDR2 SYDVKM. V lost 6 bases, J lost 5 bases, and 16 bases stayed unmatched. The CDR3 DNA reads as TGTGCCAGCAGCCCTTCGTTGGGACAGGGAGTTCATTATGGCTACACCTTC. Translating gives CASSPSLGQGVHYGYTF.

The chain links TRBV2 to TRBJ2-3; D might be TRBD1 (5 bases). The V end lost 5 bases, the J end lost 0 bases, and 21 bases lay between the germline ends. Germline V gene lookup returns CDR1 SNHLY and CDR2 FYNNEI. CDR3 length: 18 amino acids. CDR3 amino acids: CASSPSGRWGESTDTQYF. The DNA of the CDR3 is TGTGCCAGCAGTCCGTCCGGTCGCTGGGGCGAAAGCACAGATACGCAGTATTTT.

The chain is built from TRBV7-2 and TRBJ2-5, with unresolved D. The CDR3 covers 13 residues. With 3 bases removed from V and 0 bases from J, the gap between germline ends came to 5 bases. Germline-derived CDR1 and CDR2 are SGHTA and FQGNSA. DNA for the CDR3: TGTGCCAGCAGCTTCCGGGACCAAGAGACCCAGTACTTC. Residues: CASSFRDQETQYF. The full variable domain, its missing parts supplied by reference TRBV7-2 and TRBJ2-5, is GAGVSQSPSNKVTEKGKDVELRCDPISGHTALYWYRQSLGQGLEFLIYFQGNSAPDKSGLPSDRFSAERTGGSVSTLTIQRTQQEDSAVYLCASSFRDQETQYFGPGTRLLVL.

The chain has TRBV19 and TRBJ1-6; unclear D gene. Germline lookup yields CDR1 LNHDA and CDR2 SQIVND (reference sequence). The CDR3 spans 13 residues. Between the trimmed V and J ends, which lost 2 bases and 13 bases, there was a span of 12 bases. This chain's CDR3 is CASSISPRFPLHF. As DNA, the CDR3 is TGTGCCAGTAGTATAAGCCCCCGTTTCCCCCTCCACTTT.

This clone was picked up a small number of times. The chain employs TRBV7-2 and TRBJ1-1, with a tentative D call TRBD1 (5 bases). The CDR3 contains 15 residues. Germline lookup yields CDR1 SGHTA and CDR2 FQGNSA. Trimming removed 5 bases from V and 9 bases from J, with 22 bases in between. CDR3 amino acids: CASSPRAGQGDQAFF. The CDR3 nucleotides read TGTGCCAGCAGCCCTAGAGCGGGGCAGGGCGACCAAGCTTTCTTT.

This clone was found a few times. This chain uses TRBV15 with TRBJ1-1; 8 bases fit TRBD1. CDR3 length: 15 amino acids. CDR1 LNHNV and CDR2 YYDKDF come from the germline V gene (reference sequence). Trimming cost V 4 bases and J 5 bases; bases outside gene matches: 9. The CDR3 region is CATSTGTGGKTEAFF. Written as DNA, the CDR3 is TGTGCCACCAGCACCGGAACAGGGGGTAAAACTGAAGCTTTCTTT.

This clone was counted between two and nine times. The CDR3 DNA sequence: TGTGCCAGCAGCTTAGCGAGGCCCCCCTCCGGCCCTACAGATACGCAGTATTTT. Protein product: CASSLARPPSGPTDTQYF. This sequence joins TRBV7-9 and TRBJ2-3; unclear D gene. The germline V gene has CDR1 SEHNR and CDR2 FQNEAQ (reference sequence). V lost 0 bases, J lost 3 bases, and 19 bases lay in between. The CDR3 length is 18 residues.

The chain uses TRBV27 and TRBJ1-6, with TRBD1 matching 7 bases. The germline gives CDR1 MNHEY, CDR2 SMNVEV (reference sequence). This CDR3 is built from 15 residues. Unmatched junction bases numbered 13, after V lost 7 bases and J lost 10 bases. The CDR3 reads CASTLTGPSGSPLHF. Written as DNA, the CDR3 is TGTGCCAGCACCTTGACAGGGCCTTCCGGATCACCCCTCCACTTT.

This sequence joins TRBV19 and TRBJ2-3, with TRBD2 matching over 7 bases. V lost 7 bases and J lost 1; bases outside the gene matches: 8. Germline values: CDR1 LNHDA, CDR2 SQIVND (reference sequence). The CDR3 sequence is 15 residues long. The DNA of the CDR3 is TGTGCCAGTAAAGCGGGGCCCTCGGGCACAGATACGCAGTATTTT. It specifies CASKAGPSGTDTQYF.

J is TRBJ2-2 and V is TRBV7-2; 7 nucleotides align to TRBD1. V was clipped by 1 base and J by 5 bases; unmatched bases: 7. The CDR3 runs to 16 residues. The germline gives CDR1 SGHTA, CDR2 FQGNSA. CDR3 loop: CASSLGGGSGTGELFF. For the CDR3, the DNA is TGTGCCAGCAGCTTAGGAGGGGGCTCGGGGACCGGGGAGCTGTTTTTT.

This sequence joins TRBV11-2 and TRBJ2-2; D gene uncertain. The CDR3 extends over 14 amino acids. Germline CDR1 is SGHAT and CDR2 is FQNNGV. Trimming cost V 6 bases and J 5 bases, with 13 bases left between them. CDR3 in amino acids: CASRAGEWTGELFF. The CDR3 bases are TGTGCCAGCAGAGCCGGAGAGTGGACCGGGGAGCTGTTTTTT.

The rearrangement uses TRBV6-5 and TRBJ1-4; no reliable D call. This CDR3 is built from 14 residues. CDR1 is MNHEY, CDR2 SVGAGI, per germline. The V end was cut by 2 bases, the J end by 5 bases, with 9 bases between. The CDR3 DNA sequence: TGTGCCAGCAGTTACGGGCAGCCCAATGAAAAACTGTTTTTT. As protein: CASSYGQPNEKLFF.

The genes are TRBV19 and TRBJ1-2; 9 nucleotides agree with TRBD1. Trimming at V came to 4 bases and at J to 2 bases, leaving 5 bases not matched to a gene. The CDR3 totals 15 residues. Germline V gene sequence: CDR1 LNHDA, CDR2 SQIVND (reference sequence). The CDR3 here is CASSRRGQGNYGYTF. CDR3 bases: TGTGCCAGTAGTAGACGGGGACAGGGCAACTATGGCTACACCTTC. Looking up the rest from reference TRBV19 and TRBJ1-2 gives the full variable domain: DGGITQSPKYLFRKEGQNVTLSCEQNLNHDAMYWYRQDPGQGLRLIYYSQIVNDFQKGDIAEGYSVSREKKESFPLTVTSAQKNPTAFYLCASSRRGQGNYGYTFGSGTRLTVV.

This clone has only a few counts. This chain connects TRBV6-1 to TRBJ1-5, with 8 bases fitting TRBD1. This CDR3 is built from 15 residues. Germline loops: CDR1 MNHNS, CDR2 SASEGT. V trimming: 6 bases; J trimming: 3 bases; junction bases outside the gene matches: 7. The CDR3 DNA reads TGTGCCAGCAGGGACTACAGGGGGTTCAATCAGCCCCAGCATTTT. This gives the protein CASRDYRGFNQPQHF.

This chain uses TRBV4-2 with TRBJ1-6; D may be TRBD1 (6 bases). The CDR3 loop spans 16 amino acids. Trimming took 0 bases from V and 5 from J, leaving 11 bases between them. From germline, CDR1 is LGHNA and CDR2 YNFKEQ. CDR3 residues: CASSQEKGGNNSPLHF. Here the CDR3 DNA reads TGTGCCAGCAGCCAAGAAAAGGGGGGAAATAATTCACCCCTCCACTTT.

As DNA, the CDR3 is TGTGCCAGCAGTCCCTCGTGGATTGAGGGGGGTGGCTACACCTTC. This translates into CASSPSWIEGGGYTF. The chain couples TRBV6-5 to TRBJ1-2; weak D call: TRBD1 (6 bases). The CDR3 is 15 amino acids. Germline CDR1 MNHEY, CDR2 SVGAGI. V gave up 5 bases and J gave up 7 bases, with 20 bases separating them.

This clone was recorded a few times. The V and J genes are TRBV18 and TRBJ2-2, with a tentative D call TRBD1 (7 bases). Trimming cost V 3 bases and J 1 base, with 24 bases left between them. Germline V gene lookup returns CDR1 KGHSH and CDR2 LQKENI. The CDR3 is made up of 20 amino acids. In DNA form, the CDR3 reads TGTGCCAGCTCACCTTACGGGACAGTCCTTCGGCGGGGGAACACCGGGGAGCTGTTTTTT. Translated, it gives CASSPYGTVLRRGNTGELFF. The full variable domain, completed using reference TRBV18 and TRBJ2-2, is NAGVMQNPRHLVRRRGQEARLRCSPMKGHSHVYWYRQLPEEGLKFMVYLQKENIIDESGMPKERFSAEFPKEGPSILRIQQVVRGDSAAYFCASSPYGTVLRRGNTGELFFGEGSRLTVL.

The chain couples TRBV6-5 to TRBJ1-4, with TRBD1 as a possible D gene (5 bases). Trimming removed 6 bases at V and 5 bases at J, with 10 bases between. This CDR3 has 13 amino acids. Germline CDR1 is MNHEY and CDR2 is SVGAGI. The CDR3 coding sequence is TGTGCCAGCAGCTACAGGAGAAATGAAAAACTGTTTTTT. It encodes CASSYRRNEKLFF.